A selection of T cell receptor beta chains follows, all from one sample in a study of blood T cell repertoires in COVID-19. Data came from immunoSEQ multiplex PCR; TCRdb stores just in-frame clones and leaves some out. This table holds tens of thousands of clones, over 70% found once. Specimen: peripheral blood. These receptors were taken from a human donor with active or convalescent COVID-19. The donor label of this sample is uncertain. Both conserved end residues are trimmed from each CDR3.

V gene	J gene	CDR3 protein
TRBV29-1	TRBJ2-1	SVDLSYNEQF
TRBV6-4	TRBJ1-2	ASSDQGYGYT
TRBV5-1	TRBJ1-1	ASSPLEGVDTEAF
TRBV2	TRBJ2-7	ASSERYEQY
TRBV4-1	TRBJ2-4	ASSQDSLAGAQNIQY
TRBV24-1	TRBJ2-3	ATSDLITRSPLSTDTQY
TRBV28	TRBJ2-3	ASVSGYRTDTQY
TRBV5-1	TRBJ2-3	ASSLAGTGDPDTQY
TRBV4-2	TRBJ2-7	ASSQAFGTYEQY
TRBV7-8	TRBJ2-7	ASSGGISRGEQY
TRBV30	TRBJ1-2	AWGYRGYGYT
TRBV5-1	TRBJ2-1	ASSLGGTSDYNEQF
TRBV18	TRBJ2-7	ASSSTYEQY
TRBV4-3	TRBJ1-4	ASSQGASFQGDEKLF
TRBV28	TRBJ1-4	ASSSGGVKLF
TRBV19	TRBJ2-7	ASSIPTQEQY
TRBV4-1	TRBJ2-7	ASSQEGLAGSEQY
TRBV30	TRBJ2-1	AWAGTYNEQF
TRBV10-3	TRBJ2-2	AISDRVAPAGELF
TRBV28	TRBJ1-5	ASRDRVSKPQH
TRBV7-2	TRBJ2-7	ASSSGGGYEQY
TRBV12-5	TRBJ1-4	ASGPGGSEKLF
TRBV6-6	TRBJ1-1	ASSYLGQDI
TRBV18	TRBJ1-1	ASSPAGNPAGAF
TRBV3-1/TRBV3-2	TRBJ1-1	ASSRISGGQNTEAF
TRBV19	TRBJ2-4	ASSIGTGLAGEGAKNIQY
TRBV19	TRBJ2-1	ASSATSGTYNEQF
TRBV11-2	TRBJ1-2	ASSPSGYGYT
TRBV7-9	TRBJ2-5	ASSRGQETQY
TRBV5-4	TRBJ2-2	ASSPTGRGAGELF
TRBV19	TRBJ2-4	ASSIGQGMGIQY
TRBV30	TRBJ2-1	AWSWGLVGQDEQF
TRBV28	TRBJ1-4	ASRPTGGSNEKLF
TRBV27	TRBJ1-1	ASSYRQGFTEAF
TRBV4-3	TRBJ2-4	ASSQYHDTLAKNIQY
TRBV11-3	TRBJ2-1	ASSWDRASYNEQF
TRBV11-3	TRBJ1-5	ASSITQNQPQH
TRBV23-1	TRBJ1-2	ASSSFRNRGDSGYT
TRBV27	TRBJ1-4	ASSTPEGVGTTNEKLF
TRBV4-1	TRBJ2-5	ASSERDTQETQY
TRBV28	TRBJ1-5	ASSPRPGALGLEDQPQH
TRBV18	TRBJ2-7	ASSPYKVGTGSHEQY
TRBV5-1	TRBJ1-2	ASSLAAAASYGYT
TRBV11-2	TRBJ2-3	ASSPGTAFTDTQY
TRBV6-5	TRBJ1-5	ASRGTPNNQPQH
TRBV21-1	TRBJ2-7	ASRRRWDRGHEQY
TRBV19	TRBJ2-6	ASSDTGSGANVLT
TRBV9	TRBJ1-5	ASSVARVGPQH
TRBV29-1	TRBJ1-6	SVTDSVNSPLH
TRBV25-1	TRBJ1-3	ASSLGGGDTIY
TRBV10-1	TRBJ2-1	ASSEGGASGYNEQF
TRBV5-1	TRBJ1-6	ASSLPGSVNSPLH
TRBV5-1	TRBJ1-6	ASSGDSYNSPLH
TRBV4-2	TRBJ2-7	ASSQEGEYEQY